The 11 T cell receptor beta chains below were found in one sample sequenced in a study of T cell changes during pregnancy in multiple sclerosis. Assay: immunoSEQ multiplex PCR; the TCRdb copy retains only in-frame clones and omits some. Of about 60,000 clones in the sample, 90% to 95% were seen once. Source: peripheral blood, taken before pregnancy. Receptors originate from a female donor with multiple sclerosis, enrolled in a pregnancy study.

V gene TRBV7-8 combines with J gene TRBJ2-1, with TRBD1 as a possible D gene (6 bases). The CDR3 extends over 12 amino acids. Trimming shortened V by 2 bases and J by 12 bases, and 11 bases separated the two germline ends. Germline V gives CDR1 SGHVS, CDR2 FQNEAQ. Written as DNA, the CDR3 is TGTGCCAGCAGCTTAAAGGGGGTAGGGCAGTTCTTC. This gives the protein CASSLKGVGQFF.

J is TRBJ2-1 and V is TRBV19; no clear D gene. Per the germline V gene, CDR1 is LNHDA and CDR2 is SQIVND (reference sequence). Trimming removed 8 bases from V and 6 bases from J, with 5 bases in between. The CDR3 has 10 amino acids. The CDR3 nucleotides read TGTGCCAGTGGAGCCAATGAGCAGTTCTTC. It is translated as CASGANEQFF.

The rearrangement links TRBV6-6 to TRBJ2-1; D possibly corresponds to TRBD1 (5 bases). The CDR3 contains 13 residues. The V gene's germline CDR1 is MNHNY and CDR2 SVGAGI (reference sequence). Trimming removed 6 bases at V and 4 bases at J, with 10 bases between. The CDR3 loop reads CASRDTGYNEQFF. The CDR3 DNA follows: TGTGCCAGCAGGGATACAGGTTACAATGAGCAGTTCTTC.

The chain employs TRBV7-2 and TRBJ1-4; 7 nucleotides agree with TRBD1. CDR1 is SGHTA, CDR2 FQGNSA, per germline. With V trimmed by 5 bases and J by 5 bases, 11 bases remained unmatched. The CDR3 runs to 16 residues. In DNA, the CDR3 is TGTGCCAGCAGCACCCGACAGGGAGGCATCAATGAAAAACTGTTTTTT. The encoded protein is CASSTRQGGINEKLFF. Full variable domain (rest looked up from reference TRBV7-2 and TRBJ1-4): GAGVSQSPSNKVTEKGKDVELRCDPISGHTALYWYRQSLGQGLEFLIYFQGNSAPDKSGLPSDRFSAERTGGSVSTLTIQRTQQEDSAVYLCASSTRQGGINEKLFFGSGTQLSVL.

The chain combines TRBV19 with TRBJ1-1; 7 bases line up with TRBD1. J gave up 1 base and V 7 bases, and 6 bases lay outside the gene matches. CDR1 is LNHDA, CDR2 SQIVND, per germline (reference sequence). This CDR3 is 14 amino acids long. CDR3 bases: TGTGCCAGTAATCGCCGGACAGGGAACACTGAAGCTTTCTTT. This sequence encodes CASNRRTGNTEAFF.

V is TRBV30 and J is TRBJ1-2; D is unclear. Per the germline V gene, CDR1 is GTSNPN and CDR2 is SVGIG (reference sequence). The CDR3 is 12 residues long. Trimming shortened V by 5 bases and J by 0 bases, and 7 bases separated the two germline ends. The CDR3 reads CAWEGANYGYTF. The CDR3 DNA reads TGTGCCTGGGAGGGAGCTAACTATGGCTACACCTTC.

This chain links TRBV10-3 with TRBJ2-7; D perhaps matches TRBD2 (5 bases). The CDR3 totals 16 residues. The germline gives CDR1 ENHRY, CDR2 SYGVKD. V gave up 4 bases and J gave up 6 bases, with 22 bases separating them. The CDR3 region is CAISVAFPSIGGEQYF. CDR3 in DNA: TGTGCCATCAGTGTTGCTTTTCCCTCGATTGGAGGCGAGCAGTACTTC.

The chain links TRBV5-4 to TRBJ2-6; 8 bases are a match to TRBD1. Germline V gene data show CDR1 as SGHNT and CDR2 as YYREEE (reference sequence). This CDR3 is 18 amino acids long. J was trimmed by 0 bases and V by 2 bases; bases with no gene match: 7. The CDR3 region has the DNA TGTGCCAGCAGCTTTCCCGGGACAGGTGTCTCTGGGGCCAACGTCCTGACTTTC. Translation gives CASSFPGTGVSGANVLTF. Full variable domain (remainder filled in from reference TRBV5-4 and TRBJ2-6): ETGVTQSPTHLIKTRGQQVTLRCSSQSGHNTVSWYQQALGQGPQFIFQYYREEENGRGNFPPRFSGLQFPNYSSELNVNALELDDSALYLCASSFPGTGVSGANVLTFGAGSRLTVL.

CDR3 residues: CASRGAGVNEKLFF. In nucleotides, the CDR3 is TGTGCCAGCAGAGGGGCCGGCGTTAATGAAAAACTGTTTTTT. The chain links TRBV5-6 to TRBJ1-4; weak D call: TRBD1 (5 bases). The CDR3 contains 14 residues. The germline V gene has CDR1 SGHDT and CDR2 YYEEEE. The V end was cut by 5 bases, the J end by 4 bases, with 12 bases between.

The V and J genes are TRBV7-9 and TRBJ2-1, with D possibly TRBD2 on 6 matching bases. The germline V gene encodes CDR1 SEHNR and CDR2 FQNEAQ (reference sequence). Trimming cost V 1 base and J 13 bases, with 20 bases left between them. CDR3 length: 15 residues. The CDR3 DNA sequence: TGTGCCAGCAGCTTAGGGGGGGTCACATCAAAAGGTCAGTTCTTC. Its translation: CASSLGGVTSKGQFF.

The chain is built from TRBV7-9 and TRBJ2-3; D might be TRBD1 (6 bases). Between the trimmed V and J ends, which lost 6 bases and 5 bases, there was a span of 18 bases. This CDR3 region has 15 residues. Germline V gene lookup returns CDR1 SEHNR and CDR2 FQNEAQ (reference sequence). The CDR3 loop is CASSSQGTGGDTQYF. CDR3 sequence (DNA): TGTGCCAGCAGTTCACAGGGAACCGGCGGAGATACGCAGTATTTT.